One and the same sample provided the 23 T cell receptor beta chains below, sequenced in a study of response to subunit inactivated influenza vaccine. TCRdb re-analysed the RT-PCR reads in MiXCR, keeping a single row per CDR3 protein. The data contain about 540,000 distinct CDR3 sequences, approximately 20% of them singletons. Separately, the same data were catalogued under a study of T cells expressing NK-cell markers. In that study: 5'RACE template switching with UMIs generated TCR beta cDNA.

The starting material was CD4+ T cells sorted from PBMCs, obtained 11 to 12 days after vaccination. These receptors all come from a man aged 50 or older who received an inactivated influenza vaccine.

This clonotype was recorded many times. The chain recombines TRBV28 with TRBJ2-7; TRBD2 matches at 13 bases. This CDR3 contains 14 residues. With 7 bases clipped from V and 1 base from J, the junction kept 1 base outside the gene matches. CDR1 is MDHEN, CDR2 SYDVKM, per germline. CDR3 nucleotide sequence: TGTGCCAGCATACTAGCGGGAGGGTCCTACGAGCAGTACTTC. Its protein is CASILAGGSYEQYF.

This clonotype was observed a handful of times. The chain couples TRBV12-3 or TRBV12-4 to TRBJ2-5, with D possibly being TRBD2 (6 bases). The CDR3 runs 13 residues. V was trimmed by 6 bases and J by 3 bases, leaving 11 bases between them. The DNA for the CDR3 is TGTGCCAGCAGAAATAGCGGTAAAGAGACCCAGTACTTC. Amino acid sequence: CASRNSGKETQYF.

The rearrangement uses TRBV20-1 and TRBJ2-6, with D perhaps matching TRBD2 (5 bases). CDR3 length: 16 amino acids. Germline V gene sequence: CDR1 DFQATT, CDR2 SNEGSKA (reference sequence). V was pared by 3 bases and J by 4 bases, with 16 bases between. The CDR3 loop is CSARDGGTLGANVLTF. The CDR3 nucleotides read TGCAGTGCTAGGGACGGAGGAACTCTGGGGGCCAACGTCCTGACTTTC.

The V gene is TRBV20-1, the J gene TRBJ2-2; 8 bases are a match to TRBD1. The V gene's germline CDR1 is DFQATT and CDR2 SNEGSKA (reference sequence). The CDR3 extends over 15 amino acids. Germline trimming cut 2 bases from V and 4 bases from J; bases unmatched to any gene: 6. CDR3 bases: TGCAGTGCTAGATCCCAGGGGGCGTTCACCGGGGAGCTGTTTTTT. Translated: CSARSQGAFTGELFF.

This chain links TRBV7-2 with TRBJ2-5; TRBD1 matches 9 bases. The V and J ends lost 3 bases and 5 bases, in that order; junction bases with no gene match: 4. Germline CDR1 is SGHTA and CDR2 is FQGNSA. This CDR3 spans 14 amino acids. The DNA for the CDR3 is TGTGCCAGCAGCTTTGGGACAGGGTTTGAGACCCAGTACTTC. This sequence encodes CASSFGTGFETQYF.

A few counts support this clonotype. CDR3 sequence (DNA): TGTGCCAGCAGTCCGGGACAGCGTACTTCACCCCTCCACTTT. Amino acid sequence: CASSPGQRTSPLHF. The gene calls are TRBV6-2 or TRBV6-3 and TRBJ1-6; 7 nucleotides agree with TRBD1. In germline, CDR1 is MNHEY, CDR2 SVGEGT. The CDR3 extends over 14 amino acids. V shed 5 bases and J 9 bases; nucleotides not matched to a gene: 7.

The chain is built from TRBV24-1 and TRBJ2-2; 8 bases are a match to TRBD1. Germline CDR1 reads KGHDR; CDR2 reads SFDVKD. This CDR3 contains 17 residues. Losses at the gene ends were 4 bases for V and 1 base for J; bases not matched to a gene: 7. CDR3 bases: TGTGCCACCAGTGACGAGGGACAGGCGAGGAACACCGGGGAGCTGTTTTTT. As protein: CATSDEGQARNTGELFF.

This chain links TRBV10-3 with TRBJ2-3; perhaps TRBD1 as D (5 bases). Germline-derived CDR1 and CDR2 are ENHRY and SYGVKD. The CDR3 runs 17 residues. V gave up 0 bases and J gave up 2 bases, with 15 bases separating them. CDR3 amino acids: CAISESATAQFTDTQYF. Here the CDR3 DNA reads TGTGCCATCAGTGAGTCCGCGACAGCCCAATTCACAGATACGCAGTATTTT.

The chain is built from TRBV7-9 and TRBJ2-1; the D gene is possibly TRBD1 (6 bases). CDR3 length equals 15 residues. The V end lost 5 bases, the J end lost 0 bases, and 11 bases lay between the germline ends. Germline V gives CDR1 SEHNR, CDR2 FQNEAQ (reference sequence). CDR3 protein: CASSPQGSSYNEQFF. In nucleotides, the CDR3 is TGTGCCAGCAGCCCACAGGGAAGCTCCTACAATGAGCAGTTCTTC.

This clonotype was counted between two and nine times. The gene calls are TRBV27 and TRBJ2-2; possible D gene TRBD1, 6 bases. CDR1 is MNHEY and CDR2 is SMNVEV in the germline V gene (reference sequence). Between the trimmed V and J ends, which lost 7 bases and 3 bases, there was a span of 15 bases. The CDR3 spans 15 residues. The CDR3 protein is CASKGSTGDTGELFF. The CDR3 DNA sequence: TGTGCCAGCAAGGGGTCGACAGGAGACACCGGGGAGCTGTTTTTT.

The CDR3 loop reads CASSEASRYNEQFF. CDR3 in DNA: TGTGCCAGCAGTGAAGCCTCCAGGTACAATGAGCAGTTCTTC. The V gene is TRBV25-1, the J gene TRBJ2-1; no clear D. Germline-derived CDR1 and CDR2 are MGHDK and SYGVNS. The V and J ends lost 2 bases and 4 bases respectively, with 9 bases between them. This CDR3 is built from 14 residues.

This clonotype was counted a few times. The chain couples TRBV7-2 to TRBJ1-3; maybe TRBD1 (6 bases). Per germline, CDR1 SGHTA and CDR2 FQGNSA. CDR3 length equals 16 residues. Trimming pared 5 bases from V and 5 bases from J, leaving 19 bases between. CDR3 in DNA: TGTGCCAGCAGCCCCCAGGGACCAGGGGTGCGAAACACCATATATTTT. This codes for CASSPQGPGVRNTIYF.

A few counts support this clonotype. The chain joins TRBV29-1 to TRBJ1-1, with TRBD1 matching 7 bases. V was pared by 7 bases and J by 1 base, with 3 bases of the junction left unmatched. There are 12 residues in the CDR3. Germline V gene sequence: CDR1 SQVTM, CDR2 ANQGSEA. CDR3 sequence (DNA): TGCAGCGGGGGGACAGCGAACACTGAAGCTTTCTTT. Translating it yields CSGGTANTEAFF.

The rearrangement uses TRBV24-1 and TRBJ2-7; D ambiguous. This CDR3 has 13 amino acids. Trimming left V 3 bases short and J 5 bases short, with 10 bases between. Per the germline V gene, CDR1 is KGHDR and CDR2 is SFDVKD. The CDR3 DNA reads TGTGCCACCAGTGATATCTTTGGGGACGAGCAGTACTTC. Its protein is CATSDIFGDEQYF.

The chain links TRBV3-1 to TRBJ2-3; D perhaps matches TRBD1 (5 bases). The CDR3 consists of 17 residues. The germline CDR1 and CDR2 sequences are LGHDT and YNNKEL (reference sequence). The V end lost 4 bases, the J end lost 0 bases, and 17 bases lay between the germline ends. CDR3 amino acids: CASSPGAGPISTDTQYF. The DNA for the CDR3 is TGTGCCAGCAGCCCGGGCGCAGGGCCTATAAGCACAGATACGCAGTATTTT.

There are a few counts of this clonotype. The genes are TRBV5-6 and TRBJ2-5; 9 bases map to TRBD1. V was pared by 3 bases and J by 2 bases, with 8 bases of the junction left unmatched. The CDR3 totals 16 residues. The V gene's germline CDR1 is SGHDT and CDR2 YYEEEE. CDR3 residues: CASSSRTGDPQETQYF. The CDR3 coding sequence is TGTGCCAGCAGCTCAAGGACAGGGGACCCTCAAGAGACCCAGTACTTC.

A few counts support this clonotype. The gene calls are TRBV5-1 and TRBJ2-7; D perhaps matches TRBD1 (5 bases). Germline CDR1 reads SGHRS; CDR2 reads YFSETQ. The germline V and J ends were trimmed by 4 bases and 2 bases, with 13 bases remaining between them. This CDR3 has 14 amino acids. For the CDR3, the DNA is TGCGCCAGCAGCCAAGACAGCGAAGCCTACGAGCAGTACTTC. Protein product: CASSQDSEAYEQYF.

This clonotype has a count of ten or more. The genes are TRBV29-1 and TRBJ1-1; D is ambiguous. Trimming pared 7 bases from V and 2 bases from J, leaving 11 bases between. The CDR3 extends over 12 amino acids. CDR1 SQVTM and CDR2 ANQGSEA come from the germline V gene. This chain's CDR3 is CSGGPSNTEAFF. The CDR3 region has the DNA TGCAGCGGCGGACCTTCAAACACTGAAGCTTTCTTT.

The chain uses TRBV7-2 and TRBJ2-7, with a possible D match to TRBD1 (5 bases). The germline V gene encodes CDR1 SGHTA and CDR2 FQGNSA. This CDR3 is built from 14 residues. V was clipped by 2 bases and J by 4 bases, with 12 bases between them. CDR3 loop: CASSLSRAKYEQYF. The CDR3 DNA reads as TGTGCCAGCAGCTTATCCAGGGCCAAATACGAGCAGTACTTC.

This clonotype has just a few counts. The gene calls are TRBV15 and TRBJ2-5; 7 nucleotides align to TRBD2. The germline V gene has CDR1 LNHNV and CDR2 YYDKDF (reference sequence). The CDR3 covers 14 residues. V dropped 4 bases and J dropped 5; count of bases not matched to a gene: 7. The CDR3 coding sequence is TGTGCCACCAGCAACACCGGGAGGTCCGAGACCCAGTACTTC. This translates into CATSNTGRSETQYF.

This chain connects TRBV2 to TRBJ2-7; 8 positions match TRBD1. Germline values: CDR1 SNHLY, CDR2 FYNNEI. V lost 7 bases, J lost 0 bases, and 8 bases stayed unmatched. There are 15 residues in the CDR3. The CDR3 coding sequence is TGTGCCAGCACTAAGGACAGGGTCCTCTCCTACGAGCAGTACTTC. Its translation: CASTKDRVLSYEQYF.

Many counts were recorded for this clonotype. The chain employs TRBV12-3 or TRBV12-4 and TRBJ1-6; 9 positions match TRBD1. The junction had 11 bases not matched to a gene; V was cut back by 1 base and J by 10 bases. This CDR3 contains 17 residues. The CDR3 protein is CASSLDWDRAIRSPLHF. Written as DNA, the CDR3 is TGTGCCAGCAGTTTAGACTGGGACAGGGCAATACGGTCACCCCTCCACTTT.

Ten or more counts support this clonotype. V and J are TRBV3-1 and TRBJ2-7; 9 bases fit TRBD2. Looked up from germline, CDR1 is LGHDT and CDR2 is YNNKEL (reference sequence). The CDR3 has 16 residues. Trimming cost V 4 bases and J 0 bases; bases outside gene matches: 7. CDR3 region: CASSPEGGRASYEQYF. In DNA, the CDR3 is TGTGCCAGCAGCCCCGAAGGCGGGAGGGCCTCCTACGAGCAGTACTTC.